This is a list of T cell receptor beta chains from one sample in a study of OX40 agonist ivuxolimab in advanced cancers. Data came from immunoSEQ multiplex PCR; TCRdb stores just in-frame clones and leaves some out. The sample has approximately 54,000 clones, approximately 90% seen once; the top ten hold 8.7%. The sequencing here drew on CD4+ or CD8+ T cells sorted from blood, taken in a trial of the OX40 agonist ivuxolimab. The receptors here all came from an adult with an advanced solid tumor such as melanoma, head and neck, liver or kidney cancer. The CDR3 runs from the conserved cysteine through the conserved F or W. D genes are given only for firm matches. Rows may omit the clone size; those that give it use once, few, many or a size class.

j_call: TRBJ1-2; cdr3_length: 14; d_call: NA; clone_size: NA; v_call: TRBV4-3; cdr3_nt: TGCGCCAGCAGCCAAGATAACGGTAACTATGGCTACACCTTC; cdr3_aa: CASSQDNGNYGYTF
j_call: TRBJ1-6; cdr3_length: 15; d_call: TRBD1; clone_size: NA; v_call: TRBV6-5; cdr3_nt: TGTGCCAGCAGTCTTACAGGGGGCAATAATTCACCCCTCCACTTT; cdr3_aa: CASSLTGGNNSPLHF
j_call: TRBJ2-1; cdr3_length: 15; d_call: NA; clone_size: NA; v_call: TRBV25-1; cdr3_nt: TGTGCCAGCAGTGAATTTGGCGGGGCTAGGAATGAGCAGTTCTTC; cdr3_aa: CASSEFGGARNEQFF
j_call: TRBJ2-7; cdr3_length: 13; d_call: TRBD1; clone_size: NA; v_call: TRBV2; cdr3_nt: TGTGCCAGCGCCGGGACAGGGTCCTACGAGCAGTACTTC; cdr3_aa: CASAGTGSYEQYF
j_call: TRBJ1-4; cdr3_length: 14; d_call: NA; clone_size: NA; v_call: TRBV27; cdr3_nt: TGTGCCAGCAGTCGGGGGACGGGAAATGAAAAACTGTTTTTT; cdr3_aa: CASSRGTGNEKLFF
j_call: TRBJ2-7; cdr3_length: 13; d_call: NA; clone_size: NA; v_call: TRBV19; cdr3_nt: TGTGCCAGTTCAAGGCGCTCCCAAGTCGAGCAGTACTTC; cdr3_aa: CASSRRSQVEQYF
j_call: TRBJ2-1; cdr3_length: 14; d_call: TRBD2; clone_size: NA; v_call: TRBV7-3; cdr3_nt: TGTGCCAGCAGCCTAGGACTAGGATCGAATGAGCAGTTCTTC; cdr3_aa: CASSLGLGSNEQFF
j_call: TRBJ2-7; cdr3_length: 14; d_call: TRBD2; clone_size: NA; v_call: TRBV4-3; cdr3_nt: TGCGCCAGCAGCCAAGGTCTAGCGGTCTACGAGCAGTACTTC; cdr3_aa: CASSQGLAVYEQYF
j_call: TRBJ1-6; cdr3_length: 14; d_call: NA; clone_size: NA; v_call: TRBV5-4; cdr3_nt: TGTGCCAGCACCCTCGGGACGAATAATTCACCCCTCCACTTT; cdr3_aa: CASTLGTNNSPLHF
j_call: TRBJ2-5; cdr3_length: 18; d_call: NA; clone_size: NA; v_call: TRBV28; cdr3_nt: TGTGCCAGCAGTTTCGCCCCCGAGACGGCGTCCGCCAAGGAGACCCAGTACTTC; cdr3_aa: CASSFAPETASAKETQYF
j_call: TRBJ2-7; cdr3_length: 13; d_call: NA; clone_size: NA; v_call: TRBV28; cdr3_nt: TGTGCCAGCAGTTTCTCGACTTACTACGAGCAGTACTTC; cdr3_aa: CASSFSTYYEQYF
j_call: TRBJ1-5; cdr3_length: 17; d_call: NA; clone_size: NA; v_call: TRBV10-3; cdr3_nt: TGTGCCATCAGTGAGTCGACGTCAGGCCTTAGCAATCAGCCCCAGCATTTT; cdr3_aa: CAISESTSGLSNQPQHF
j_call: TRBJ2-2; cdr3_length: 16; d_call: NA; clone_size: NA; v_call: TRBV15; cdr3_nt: TGTGCCACCAGCAGAGGATACAGAATGAACACCGGGGAGCTGTTTTTT; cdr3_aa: CATSRGYRMNTGELFF
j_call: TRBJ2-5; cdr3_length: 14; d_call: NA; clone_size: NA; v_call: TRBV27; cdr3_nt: TGTGCCAGCAGCCCCTGGGGGATGGAAGAGACCCAGTACTTC; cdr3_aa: CASSPWGMEETQYF
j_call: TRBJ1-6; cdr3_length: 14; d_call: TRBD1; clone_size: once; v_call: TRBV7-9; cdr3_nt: TGTGCCAGCAGCTTAAGAGGGGGCGCCTCACCCCTCCACTTT; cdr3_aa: CASSLRGGASPLHF
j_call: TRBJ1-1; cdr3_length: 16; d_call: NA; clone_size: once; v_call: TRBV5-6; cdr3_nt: TGTGCCAGCAGCCCCGAGGGGCTCGGGGTGAACACTGAAGCTTTCTTT; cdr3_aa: CASSPEGLGVNTEAFF